This T cell receptor (beta chain) emerged from a study of glioma-infiltrating T cells. Study-wide background: Samples included WHO grade II oligodendrogliomas or astrocytomas and initial-diagnosis grade IV glioblastomas.

This clonotype was seen only a few times. Its antigen is unknown. The iRepertoire nested amplicon-rescue multiplex PCR amplified TCR alpha and beta CDR3s from RNA. One-step reverse transcription and amplification started from roughly 100-400 ng of tissue mRNA or PBMC total RNA. TCRdb re-derived calls from the multiplex PCR reads in MiXCR, one entry per CDR3 protein. The sample carries around 350,000 distinct CDR3 sequences, 41% recorded once. Per the germline V gene, CDR1 is MGHDK and CDR2 is SYGVNS. The CDR3 length is 15 residues. The V segment lost 1 base and the J segment 3 bases; nucleotides outside the gene matches: 2. Study-wide results and limits: Patients with low tissue-blood divergence carried a signature set of shared blood CDR3 motifs. Non-neoplastic patients had below-expected tissue-blood divergence, while all gliomas exceeded expectation.

This clonotype was sampled from a human donor with low-grade glioma or glioblastoma, undergoing nonglioma brain surgery, or in good health (not recorded which). This chain links TRBV25-1 with TRBJ2-7, with TRBD1 matching 11 bases. What was sequenced was glioma tissue, nonneoplastic brain tissue, or PBMCs (not recorded which). CDR3 coding DNA: TGTGCCAGCAGTGAATCCGGGACAGGGGGCTACGAGCAGTACTTC. This encodes CASSESGTGGYEQYF.